This T cell receptor (beta chain) was obtained from a study of HIV-infected children after antiretroviral therapy interruption. Study-level information: Continuous-treatment samples came from weeks 0, 48 and 150. Findings and limits, study-wide: Naive CD4+ Gini coefficient rose by interruption end, suggesting clonal expansion.

CDR1 is SQVTM and CDR2 is ANQGSEA in the germline V gene. Trimming stripped 4 bases from V and 1 base from J, with 13 bases between. This CDR3 contains 14 residues. RNA-based 3' RACE libraries used unique molecular identifiers. Using its own MiXCR run on the 3' RACE reads, TCRdb lists one record per CDR3 protein. Among 40,000 to 50,000 distinct CDR3 sequences listed, roughly 4.5% were seen once. The treatment denotes: PENTA 11 planned treatment interruption arm or continuous ART arm. On this clonotype itself: The target antigen is unknown.

Sequenced here: CD45RA+ CD4+ T cells from PBMCs, pooled from several time points, sampled from a donor given antiretroviral therapy, either interrupted or continuous. Subset: naive CD4+ CD45RA+ CD45RO- T cells. The sequence was collected from a pool of human donors with HIV. This chain links TRBV29-1 with TRBJ1-1; D not resolved. As DNA, the CDR3 is TGCAGCGTTGTAAGCGGGAGTGGGAACACTGAAGCTTTCTTT. It encodes CSVVSGSGNTEAFF.